This entry lists 10 T cell receptor beta chains sequenced from one sample in a study of blood T cell repertoires in COVID-19. Sequencing was performed with immunoSEQ multiplex PCR; in TCRdb, only in-frame clones are kept and a portion is missing. The table shows about 98,000 clones, with 86% occurring only once. The sequenced sample consisted of peripheral blood. All receptors derive from a man between 50 and 59 years old with acute or convalescent COVID-19.

The genes are TRBV2 and TRBJ2-1, with 7 bases that match TRBD2. Losses at the gene ends were 3 bases for V and 3 bases for J; bases not matched to a gene: 2. Looked up from germline, CDR1 is SNHLY and CDR2 is FYNNEI. The CDR3 totals 14 residues. The CDR3 nucleotides are TGTGCCAGCAGTGATCTAGCGGTCTACAATGAGCAGTTCTTC. This sequence encodes CASSDLAVYNEQFF. The full variable domain, with the rest looked up from reference TRBV2 and TRBJ2-1, is EPEVTQTPSHQVTQMGQEVILRCVPISNHLYFYWYRQILGQKVEFLVSFYNNEISEKSEIFDDQFSVERPDGSNFTLKIRSTKLEDSAMYFCASSDLAVYNEQFFGPGTRLTVL.

V and J are TRBV11-2 and TRBJ2-3, with 11 nucleotides matching TRBD2. Germline V lookup: CDR1 SGHAT, CDR2 FQNNGV. The trim removed 5 bases at V and 4 bases at J, leaving 8 bases unmatched. The CDR3 sequence is 16 residues long. This CDR3 reads CASSNLAGGLADTQYF. In DNA, the CDR3 is TGTGCCAGCAGCAACTTAGCGGGAGGGCTCGCAGATACGCAGTATTTT.

This chain connects TRBV18 to TRBJ2-7; 9 nucleotides line up with TRBD2. Germline trimming cut 4 bases from V and 5 bases from J; bases unmatched to any gene: 12. The CDR3 runs 16 residues. Germline loops: CDR1 KGHSH, CDR2 LQKENI. CDR3 residues: CASSLGGTSMVHEQYF. The CDR3 DNA sequence: TGTGCCAGCTCACTCGGCGGGACTAGCATGGTACACGAGCAGTACTTC. The full variable domain, its missing parts supplied by reference TRBV18 and TRBJ2-7, is NAGVMQNPRHLVRRRGQEARLRCSPMKGHSHVYWYRQLPEEGLKFMVYLQKENIIDESGMPKERFSAEFPKEGPSILRIQQVVRGDSAAYFCASSLGGTSMVHEQYFGPGTRLTVT.

This clone turned up a few times. V usage is TRBV2 and J usage is TRBJ2-6; no reliable D call. Germline CDR1 reads SNHLY; CDR2 reads FYNNEI. The CDR3 is 14 amino acids. With 4 bases removed from V and 0 bases from J, the gap between germline ends came to 4 bases. The CDR3 here is CASSGDSGANVLTF. DNA of the CDR3: TGTGCCAGCAGTGGCGACTCTGGGGCCAACGTCCTGACTTTC.

This sequence joins TRBV7-3 and TRBJ2-5; 9 nucleotides line up with TRBD1. This CDR3 contains 15 residues. Trimming took 5 bases from V and 3 from J; bases not matched to a gene: 7. Germline V gene data show CDR1 as SGHTA and CDR2 as FQGTGA. The CDR3 coding sequence is TGTGCCAGCAGCGACGGGGACAGGGTAAAAGAGACCCAGTACTTC. Protein: CASSDGDRVKETQYF.

J is TRBJ1-1 and V is TRBV7-6, with D possibly TRBD1 on 5 matching bases. This CDR3 has 15 amino acids. Trimming shortened V by 5 bases and J by 0 bases, and 13 bases separated the two germline ends. Germline V CDR1 and CDR2: SGHVS, FNYEAQ. CDR3 protein: CASSRAGIVNTEAFF. Here the CDR3 DNA reads TGTGCCAGCAGCCGCGCAGGGATCGTGAACACTGAAGCTTTCTTT.

The chain couples TRBV10-2 to TRBJ1-5, with D hard to call. Trimming removed 2 bases from V and 5 bases from J, with 7 bases in between. The CDR3 sequence is 13 residues long. Looked up from germline, CDR1 is WSHSY and CDR2 is SAAADI. The CDR3 region is CASSEVRYQPQHF. The CDR3 bases are TGCGCCAGCAGTGAGGTTAGATATCAGCCCCAGCATTTT.

This clone was seen just once. The chain has TRBV28 and TRBJ2-6, with 9 bases aligning to TRBD1. The J segment lost 4 bases and the V segment lost 2 bases, leaving 6 bases of the junction unmatched. Germline V gives CDR1 MDHEN, CDR2 SYDVKM. CDR3 length: 17 residues. The CDR3 bases are TGTGCCAGCAGTTTAGGAGGGACAGGGAGCGGGGCCAACGTCCTGACTTTC. It translates to CASSLGGTGSGANVLTF.

This clone was counted a single time. The chain employs TRBV5-1 and TRBJ1-1; D is unresolved. V gave up 7 bases and J gave up 1 base, with 14 bases separating them. Germline-derived CDR1 and CDR2 are SGHRS and YFSETQ. The CDR3 is 14 amino acids. CDR3 nucleotides: TGCGCCAGCGCACGGGTTTCTTCGAACACTGAAGCTTTCTTT. It is translated as CASARVSSNTEAFF.

The chain couples TRBV15 to TRBJ1-5; D call uncertain. The germline gives CDR1 LNHNV, CDR2 YYDKDF (reference sequence). The CDR3 covers 16 residues. The V end lost 3 bases, the J end lost 0 bases, and 12 bases lay between the germline ends. The CDR3 DNA is TGTGCCACCAGCAGGAGGAGCTGGTATAGCAATCAGCCCCAGCATTTT. Translation: CATSRRSWYSNQPQHF.